Below, one TCR beta chain is given with its context. TCRdb's table, derived via immunoSEQ multiplex PCR, lists solely in-frame clones and lacks some. The sample gives approximately 400,000 clones, roughly 86% of which show up once; more than 1% is in the top ten. V was clipped by 5 bases and J by 2 bases, with 14 bases between them. The CDR3 contains 14 residues. Per the germline V gene, CDR1 is SGDLS and CDR2 is YYNGEE. The data were obtained in a study of blood T cell repertoires in COVID-19. Study context: The analysed material was cDNA or gDNA that came from T cells, B-cell-depleted T cells, or PBMCs.

The clonotype was recovered from a human donor with acute or convalescent COVID-19. The donor label of this sample is uncertain. Sequencing was carried out using peripheral blood. This sequence joins TRBV9 and TRBJ2-7; maybe TRBD1 (6 bases). CDR3 bases: TGTGCCAGCAGTTGGGCAGGGGTCCCCTACGAGCAGTACTTC. Translated, it gives CASSWAGVPYEQYF.